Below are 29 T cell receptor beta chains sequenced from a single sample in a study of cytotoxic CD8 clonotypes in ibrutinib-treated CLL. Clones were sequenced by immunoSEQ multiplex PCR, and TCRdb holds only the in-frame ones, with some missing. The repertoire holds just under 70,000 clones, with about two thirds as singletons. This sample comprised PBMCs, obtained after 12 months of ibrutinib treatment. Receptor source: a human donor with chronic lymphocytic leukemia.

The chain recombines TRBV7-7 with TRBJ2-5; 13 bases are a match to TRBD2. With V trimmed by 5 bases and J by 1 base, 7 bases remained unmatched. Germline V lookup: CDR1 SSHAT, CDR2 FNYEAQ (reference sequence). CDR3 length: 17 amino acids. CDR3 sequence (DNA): TGTGCCAGCAGCGCACTAGCGGGGGGGCTGCTCCAAGAGACCCAGTACTTC. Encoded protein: CASSALAGGLLQETQYF.

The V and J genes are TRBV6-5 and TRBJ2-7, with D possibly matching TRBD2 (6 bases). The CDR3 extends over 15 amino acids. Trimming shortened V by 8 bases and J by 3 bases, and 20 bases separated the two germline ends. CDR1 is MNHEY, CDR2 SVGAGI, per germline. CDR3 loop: CASAGFRVGGYEQYF. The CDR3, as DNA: TGTGCCAGCGCGGGGTTTCGTGTCGGGGGCTACGAGCAGTACTTC.

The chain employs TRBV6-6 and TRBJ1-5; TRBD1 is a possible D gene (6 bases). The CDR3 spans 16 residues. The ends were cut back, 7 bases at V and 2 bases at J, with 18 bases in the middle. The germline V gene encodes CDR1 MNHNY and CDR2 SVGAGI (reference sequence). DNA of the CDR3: TGTGCCAGCACCCTGGCGGGGGCTTGGGGCAATCAGCCCCAGCATTTT. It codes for CASTLAGAWGNQPQHF.

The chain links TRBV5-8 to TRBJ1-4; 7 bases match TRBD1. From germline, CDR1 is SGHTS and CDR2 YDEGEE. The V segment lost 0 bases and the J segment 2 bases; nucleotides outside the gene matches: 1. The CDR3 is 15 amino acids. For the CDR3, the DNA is TGTGCCAGCAGCTTGGACAGGGGCACTAATGAAAAACTGTTTTTT. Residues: CASSLDRGTNEKLFF.

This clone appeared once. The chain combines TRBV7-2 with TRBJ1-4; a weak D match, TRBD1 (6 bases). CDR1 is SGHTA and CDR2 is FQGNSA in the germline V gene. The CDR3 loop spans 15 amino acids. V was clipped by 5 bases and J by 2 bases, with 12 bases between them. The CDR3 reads CASSPNQGTNEKLFF. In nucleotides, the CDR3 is TGTGCCAGCAGCCCTAATCAGGGGACTAATGAAAAACTGTTTTTT.

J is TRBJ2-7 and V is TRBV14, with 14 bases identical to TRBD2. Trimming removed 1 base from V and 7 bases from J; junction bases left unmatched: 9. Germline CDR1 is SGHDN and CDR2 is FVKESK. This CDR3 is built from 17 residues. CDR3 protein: CASSQVALGTSGGEQYF. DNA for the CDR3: TGTGCCAGCAGCCAAGTGGCCCTGGGGACTAGCGGGGGAGAGCAGTACTTC. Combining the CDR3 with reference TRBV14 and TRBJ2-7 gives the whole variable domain EAGVTQFPSHSVIEKGQTVTLRCDPISGHDNLYWYRRVMGKEIKFLLHFVKESKQDESGMPNNRFLAERTGGTYSTLKVQPAELEDSGVYFCASSQVALGTSGGEQYFGPGTRLTVT.

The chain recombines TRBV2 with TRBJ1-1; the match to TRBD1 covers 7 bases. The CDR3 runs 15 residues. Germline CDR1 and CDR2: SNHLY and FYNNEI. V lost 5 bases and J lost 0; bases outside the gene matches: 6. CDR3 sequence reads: CASSPRTGVNTEAFF. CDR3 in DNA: TGTGCCAGCAGTCCCCGGACAGGCGTGAACACTGAAGCTTTCTTT.

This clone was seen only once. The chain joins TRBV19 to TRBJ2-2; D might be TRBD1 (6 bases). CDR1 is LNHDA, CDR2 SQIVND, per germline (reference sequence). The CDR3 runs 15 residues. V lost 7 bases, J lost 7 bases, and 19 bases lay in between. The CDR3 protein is CASNFRTEIIGELFF. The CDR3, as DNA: TGTGCCAGTAATTTCCGGACAGAAATAATCGGGGAGCTGTTTTTT.

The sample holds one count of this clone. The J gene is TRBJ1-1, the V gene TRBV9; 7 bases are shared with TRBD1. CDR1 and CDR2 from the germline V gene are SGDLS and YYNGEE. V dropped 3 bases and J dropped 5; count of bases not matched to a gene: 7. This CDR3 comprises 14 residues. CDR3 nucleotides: TGTGCCAGCAGCGAGTCGACAGGGATAACTGAAGCTTTCTTT. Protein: CASSESTGITEAFF.

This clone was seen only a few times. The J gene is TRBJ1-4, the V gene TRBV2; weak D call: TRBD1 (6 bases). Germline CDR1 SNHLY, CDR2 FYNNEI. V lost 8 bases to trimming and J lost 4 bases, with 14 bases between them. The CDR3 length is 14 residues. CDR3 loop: CASWAGQLNEKLFF. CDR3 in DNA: TGTGCCAGCTGGGCGGGACAACTTAATGAAAAACTGTTTTTT.

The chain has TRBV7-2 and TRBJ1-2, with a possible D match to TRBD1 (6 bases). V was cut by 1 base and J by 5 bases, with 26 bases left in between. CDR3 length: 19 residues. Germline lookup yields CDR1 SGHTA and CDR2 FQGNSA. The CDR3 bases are TGTGCCAGCAGCTTAGATTTGGAGTTTCCGGGACAATTCTTATATGGCTACACCTTC. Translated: CASSLDLEFPGQFLYGYTF.

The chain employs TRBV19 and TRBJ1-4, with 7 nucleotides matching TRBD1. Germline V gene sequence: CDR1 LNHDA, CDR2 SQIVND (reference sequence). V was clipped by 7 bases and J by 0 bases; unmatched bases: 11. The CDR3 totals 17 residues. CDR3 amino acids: CASKPKKGAATNEKLFF. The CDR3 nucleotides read TGTGCCAGTAAACCGAAGAAGGGGGCAGCAACTAATGAAAAACTGTTTTTT.

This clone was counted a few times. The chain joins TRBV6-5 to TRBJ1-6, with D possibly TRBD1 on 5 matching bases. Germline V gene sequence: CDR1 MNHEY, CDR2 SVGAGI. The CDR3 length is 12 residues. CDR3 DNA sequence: TGTGGGGGGTTACACAGCGTTTCACCCCTCCACTTT. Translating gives CGGLHSVSPLHF.

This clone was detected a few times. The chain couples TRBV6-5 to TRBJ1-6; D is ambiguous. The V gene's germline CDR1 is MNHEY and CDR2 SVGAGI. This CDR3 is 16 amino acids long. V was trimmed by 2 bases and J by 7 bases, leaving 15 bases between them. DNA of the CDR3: TGTGCCAGCAGTTACATCGGCGACCGACTAAATTCACCCCTCCACTTT. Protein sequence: CASSYIGDRLNSPLHF.

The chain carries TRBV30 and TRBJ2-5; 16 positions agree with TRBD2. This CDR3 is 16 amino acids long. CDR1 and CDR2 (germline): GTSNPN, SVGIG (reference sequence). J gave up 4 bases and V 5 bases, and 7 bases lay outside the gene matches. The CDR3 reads CAWSRGTSGGGETQYF. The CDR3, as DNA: TGTGCCTGGTCCCGCGGGACTAGCGGGGGGGGAGAGACCCAGTACTTC.

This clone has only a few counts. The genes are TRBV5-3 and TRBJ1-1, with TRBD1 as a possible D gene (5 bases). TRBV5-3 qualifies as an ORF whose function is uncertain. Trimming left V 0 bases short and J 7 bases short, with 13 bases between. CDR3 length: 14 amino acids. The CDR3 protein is CARSLDFGAREAFF. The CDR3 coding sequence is TGTGCCAGAAGCTTGGATTTCGGGGCCCGTGAAGCTTTCTTT.

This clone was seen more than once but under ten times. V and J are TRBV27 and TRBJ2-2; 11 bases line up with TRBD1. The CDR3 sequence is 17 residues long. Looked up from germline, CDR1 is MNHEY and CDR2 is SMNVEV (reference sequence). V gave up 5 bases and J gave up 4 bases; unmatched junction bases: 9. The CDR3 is CASSPRTGGDGTGELFF. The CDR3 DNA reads TGTGCCAGCAGTCCCAGGACAGGGGGCGATGGCACCGGGGAGCTGTTTTTT.

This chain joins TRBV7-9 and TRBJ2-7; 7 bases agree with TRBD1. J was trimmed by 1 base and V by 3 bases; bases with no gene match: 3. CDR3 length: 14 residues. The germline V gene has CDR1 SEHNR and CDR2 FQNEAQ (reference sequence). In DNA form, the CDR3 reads TGTGCCAGCAGCTTGGACAGGTATTCCTACGAGCAGTACTTC. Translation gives CASSLDRYSYEQYF.

The CDR3 nucleotides are TGTGCCAGCAGTGGCCCGGGACAGGGCTTAAGCTCTGGGGCCAACGTCCTGACTTTC. This translates into CASSGPGQGLSSGANVLTF. The chain employs TRBV2 and TRBJ2-6, with TRBD1 matching over 9 bases. The germline V gene has CDR1 SNHLY and CDR2 FYNNEI. The CDR3 length is 19 residues. Trimming at V came to 4 bases and at J to 0 bases, leaving 10 bases not matched to a gene.

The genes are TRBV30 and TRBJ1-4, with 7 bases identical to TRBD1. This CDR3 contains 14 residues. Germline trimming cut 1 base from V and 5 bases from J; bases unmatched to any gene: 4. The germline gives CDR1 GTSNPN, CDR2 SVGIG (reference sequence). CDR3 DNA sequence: TGTGCCTGGAGTGGGGGGACAGTGAATGAAAAACTGTTTTTT. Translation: CAWSGGTVNEKLFF.

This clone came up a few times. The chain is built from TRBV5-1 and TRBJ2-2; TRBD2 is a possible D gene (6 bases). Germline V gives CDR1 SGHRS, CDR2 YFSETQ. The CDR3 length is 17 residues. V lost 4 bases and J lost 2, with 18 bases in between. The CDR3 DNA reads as TGCGCCAGCAGCCCACATCTAGCGTCGCTAAACACCGGGGAGCTGTTTTTT. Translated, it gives CASSPHLASLNTGELFF.

Written as DNA, the CDR3 is TGTGCCAGCAGCTTGGGTAACCTAGCAGCAGATACGCAGTATTTT. The encoded protein is CASSLGNLAADTQYF. V gene TRBV5-5 combines with J gene TRBJ2-3; D is perhaps TRBD2 (5 bases). Germline lookup yields CDR1 SGHKS and CDR2 YYEKEE (reference sequence). The CDR3 length is 15 residues. Trimming stripped 0 bases from V and 4 bases from J, with 12 bases between.

The CDR3 DNA reads TGCGCCAGCAGCTTGGGCGGGGGGCTGAGCACTGAAGCTTTCTTT. It codes for CASSLGGGLSTEAFF. The chain couples TRBV5-1 to TRBJ1-1; TRBD1 is a possible D gene (6 bases). V lost 0 bases and J lost 4, with 13 bases in between. The CDR3 runs 15 residues. Germline values: CDR1 SGHRS, CDR2 YFSETQ.

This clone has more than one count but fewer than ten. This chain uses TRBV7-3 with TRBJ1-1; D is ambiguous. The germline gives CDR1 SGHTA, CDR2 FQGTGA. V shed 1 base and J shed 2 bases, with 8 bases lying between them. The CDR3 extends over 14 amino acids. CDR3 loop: CASSLIGPNTEAFF. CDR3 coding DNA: TGTGCCAGCAGCTTAATCGGCCCTAACACTGAAGCTTTCTTT.

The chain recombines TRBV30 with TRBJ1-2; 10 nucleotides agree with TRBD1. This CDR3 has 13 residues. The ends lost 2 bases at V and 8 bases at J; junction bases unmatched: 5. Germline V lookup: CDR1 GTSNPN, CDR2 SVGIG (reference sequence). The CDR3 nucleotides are TGTGCCTGGAGTCCGGACAGGGGGAACGGCTACACCTTC. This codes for CAWSPDRGNGYTF.

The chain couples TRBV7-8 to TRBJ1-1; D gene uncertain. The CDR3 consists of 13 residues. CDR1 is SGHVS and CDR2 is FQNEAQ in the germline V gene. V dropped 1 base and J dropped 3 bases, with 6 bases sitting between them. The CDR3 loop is CASSLDTDTEAFF. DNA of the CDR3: TGTGCCAGCAGCTTAGATACAGACACTGAAGCTTTCTTT.

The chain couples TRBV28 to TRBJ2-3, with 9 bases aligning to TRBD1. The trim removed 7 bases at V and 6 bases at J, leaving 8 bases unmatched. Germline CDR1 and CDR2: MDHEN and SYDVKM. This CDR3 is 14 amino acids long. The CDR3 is CASKTGGARDTQYF. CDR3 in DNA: TGTGCCAGCAAAACAGGGGGCGCGAGGGATACGCAGTATTTT.

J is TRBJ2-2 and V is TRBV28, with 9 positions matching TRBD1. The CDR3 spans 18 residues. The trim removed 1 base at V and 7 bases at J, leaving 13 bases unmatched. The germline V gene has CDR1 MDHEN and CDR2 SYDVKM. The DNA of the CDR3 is TGTGCCAGCAGTTTATTTACAGGGGGCGCGGGGACAGGCGGGGAGCTGTTTTTT. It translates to CASSLFTGGAGTGGELFF.

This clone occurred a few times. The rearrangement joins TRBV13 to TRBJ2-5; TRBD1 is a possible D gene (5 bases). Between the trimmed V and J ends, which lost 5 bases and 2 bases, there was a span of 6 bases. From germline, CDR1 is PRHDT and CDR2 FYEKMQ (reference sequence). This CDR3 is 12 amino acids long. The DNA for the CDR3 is TGTGCCAGCAGCGACAGACAAGAGACCCAGTACTTC. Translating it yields CASSDRQETQYF.